The 29 T cell receptor beta chains below all came from one sample that was sequenced in a study of radiation and T cells in renal cell carcinoma. Measured with immunoSEQ multiplex PCR; TCRdb has only the in-frame clones, and not every one. The sample shows 100,000 to 150,000 clones, about four fifths of them seen only once. As to time point: baseline pretreatment blood. The sample's treatment: 15 Gy SBRT to primary tumor, nephrectomy 4 weeks later. This sample comprised blood, obtained from a patient whose treatment included radiotherapy and nephrectomy. Every receptor here comes from a woman aged 55-69 years with renal cell carcinoma.

J is TRBJ1-1 and V is TRBV6-1; 9 nucleotides agree with TRBD1. The CDR3 consists of 14 residues. V trimming: 8 bases; J trimming: 4 bases; junction bases outside the gene matches: 8. Germline CDR1 reads MNHNS; CDR2 reads SASEGT. The CDR3 is CASDTGGGSTEAFF. Written as DNA, the CDR3 is TGTGCCAGCGATACAGGGGGCGGGAGCACTGAAGCTTTCTTT.

The V and J genes are TRBV19 and TRBJ2-6; D possibly uses TRBD1 or TRBD2 (5 bases each). Germline assignment: CDR1 LNHDA and CDR2 SQIVND (reference sequence). Trimming left V 3 bases short and J 2 bases short, with 17 bases between. The CDR3 covers 18 residues. CDR3 residues: CASSIEPWGIPGANVLTF. DNA of the CDR3: TGTGCCAGTAGTATCGAGCCGTGGGGGATACCTGGGGCCAACGTCCTGACTTTC.

This clone was observed a single time. V and J are TRBV5-1 and TRBJ1-3; possibly TRBD1 for D (6 bases). V was clipped by 2 bases and J by 4 bases, with 13 bases between them. Germline V CDR1 and CDR2: SGHRS, YFSETQ. The CDR3 totals 15 residues. For the CDR3, the DNA is TGCGCCAGCAGCTTTCAGGGGTTGGAGGGAAACACCATATATTTT. This sequence encodes CASSFQGLEGNTIYF. The entire variable domain, with the rest obtained from reference TRBV5-1 and TRBJ1-3, is as follows: KAGVTQTPRYLIKTRGQQVTLSCSPISGHRSVSWYQQTPGQGLQFLFEYFSETQRNKGNFPGRFSGRQFSNSRSEMNVSTLELGDSALYLCASSFQGLEGNTIYFGEGSWLTVV.

The chain employs TRBV19 and TRBJ1-2; D gene ambiguous. Trimming removed 0 bases from V and 3 bases from J, with 8 bases in between. CDR1 is LNHDA and CDR2 is SQIVND in the germline V gene (reference sequence). The CDR3 extends over 14 amino acids. CDR3 loop: CASSIDGTHYGYTF. Here the CDR3 DNA reads TGTGCCAGTAGTATAGACGGTACTCACTATGGCTACACCTTC.

This chain connects TRBV9 to TRBJ2-3; 8 bases match TRBD2. The CDR3 contains 17 residues. With 4 bases clipped from V and 1 base from J, the junction kept 11 bases outside the gene matches. From germline, CDR1 is SGDLS and CDR2 YYNGEE. CDR3: CASSPRGGALGTDTQYF. Written as DNA, the CDR3 is TGTGCCAGCAGCCCCCGGGGGGGGGCGTTGGGCACAGATACGCAGTATTTT.

The V call is TRBV5-4, the J call TRBJ1-2; D might be TRBD1 (6 bases). Deletions cut 5 bases from V and 2 bases from J, with 10 bases between. Germline V CDR1 and CDR2: SGHNT, YYREEE (reference sequence). CDR3 length: 13 amino acids. CDR3 region: CASSPDRNYGYTF. DNA for the CDR3: TGTGCCAGCAGTCCCGACAGGAACTATGGCTACACCTTC.

This chain joins TRBV6-1 and TRBJ2-2, with TRBD1 identical over 8 bases. This CDR3 is built from 15 residues. V dropped 3 bases and J dropped 5; count of bases not matched to a gene: 5. Germline CDR1 MNHNS, CDR2 SASEGT. The CDR3 nucleotides read TGTGCCAGCAGTGACCAGGACAGGGCGACCGGGGAGCTGTTTTTT. Protein product: CASSDQDRATGELFF.

V usage is TRBV5-1 and J usage is TRBJ1-1; D gene ambiguous. V dropped 1 base and J dropped 2 bases, with 15 bases sitting between them. CDR1 is SGHRS, CDR2 YFSETQ, per germline. This CDR3 has 16 residues. Here the CDR3 reads CASSLQVRTANTEAFF. CDR3 DNA sequence: TGCGCCAGCAGCTTGCAGGTTCGGACGGCTAACACTGAAGCTTTCTTT.

The CDR3 here is CASSSIQGRLTGELFF. The CDR3 nucleotides are TGTGCCAGCAGCTCCATTCAGGGGCGACTTACCGGGGAGCTGTTTTTT. This chain links TRBV5-6 with TRBJ2-2, with TRBD1 as a possible D gene (6 bases). V was shortened by 3 bases and J by 5 bases, with 17 bases between the two germline ends. This CDR3 region has 16 residues. The germline gives CDR1 SGHDT, CDR2 YYEEEE.

The chain combines TRBV9 with TRBJ2-3; the match to TRBD2 covers 13 bases. This CDR3 has 15 residues. The germline CDR1 and CDR2 sequences are SGDLS and YYNGEE. After removal of 3 bases from V and 6 bases from J, the junction contained 4 bases not matched to a gene. The CDR3 sequence: CASSAGTSGVDTQYF. In DNA form, the CDR3 reads TGTGCCAGCAGCGCCGGGACTAGCGGGGTCGATACGCAGTATTTT.

J is TRBJ1-4 and V is TRBV7-2; a weak D match, TRBD1 (5 bases). Trimming stripped 4 bases from V and 4 bases from J, with 13 bases between. This CDR3 has 15 residues. The germline V gene has CDR1 SGHTA and CDR2 FQGNSA. The CDR3 coding sequence is TGTGCCAGCAGCTATTGGGGGGACGGTAATGAAAAACTGTTTTTT. Protein: CASSYWGDGNEKLFF. The full variable domain, completed using reference TRBV7-2 and TRBJ1-4, is GAGVSQSPSNKVTEKGKDVELRCDPISGHTALYWYRQSLGQGLEFLIYFQGNSAPDKSGLPSDRFSAERTGGSVSTLTIQRTQQEDSAVYLCASSYWGDGNEKLFFGSGTQLSVL.

The rearrangement joins TRBV4-3 to TRBJ2-5; 7 nucleotides align to TRBD2. The germline V gene has CDR1 LGHNA and CDR2 YSLEER. J lost 3 bases, V lost 0 bases, and 4 bases had no gene match. The CDR3 covers 15 residues. The CDR3 protein is CASSQDRGREETQYF. CDR3 nucleotides: TGCGCCAGCAGCCAAGATCGTGGGAGGGAAGAGACCCAGTACTTC.

V and J are TRBV28 and TRBJ1-4, with 7 bases that match TRBD1. The CDR3 covers 14 residues. CDR1 and CDR2 from the germline V gene are MDHEN and SYDVKM. J lost 10 bases, V lost 2 bases, and 7 bases had no gene match. The CDR3 spells CASSLDRAQGKLFF. CDR3 sequence (DNA): TGTGCCAGCAGTTTAGACAGGGCGCAGGGAAAACTGTTTTTT.

The rearrangement joins TRBV19 to TRBJ2-7; no definite D call. CDR3 length: 14 amino acids. The V end was cut by 0 bases, the J end by 5 bases, with 11 bases between. CDR1 and CDR2 from the germline V gene are LNHDA and SQIVND (reference sequence). The CDR3 region is CASSIETPSDEQYF. Written as DNA, the CDR3 is TGTGCCAGTAGTATAGAAACACCCTCGGACGAGCAGTACTTC.

The chain uses TRBV5-6 and TRBJ2-7; possibly TRBD2 for D (6 bases). Per the germline V gene, CDR1 is SGHDT and CDR2 is YYEEEE. The V end was cut by 4 bases, the J end by 2 bases, with 10 bases between. The CDR3 totals 13 residues. CDR3 protein: CASSGTPTYEQYF. Written as DNA, the CDR3 is TGTGCCAGCAGCGGGACTCCGACCTACGAGCAGTACTTC.

The count of this clone is one. The gene calls are TRBV5-5 and TRBJ1-5, with D perhaps matching TRBD1 (5 bases). Trimming stripped 2 bases from V and 7 bases from J, with 10 bases between. The CDR3 is 13 amino acids. CDR1 SGHKS and CDR2 YYEKEE come from the germline V gene (reference sequence). CDR3 sequence (DNA): TGTGCCAGCAGCTTCGGGGCGCGGCAGCCCCAGCATTTT. Encoded protein: CASSFGARQPQHF.

The V gene is TRBV10-3, the J gene TRBJ1-2; 7 bases align to TRBD1. The J segment lost 7 bases and the V segment lost 3 bases, leaving 11 bases of the junction unmatched. Germline CDR1 and CDR2: ENHRY and SYGVKD. CDR3 length equals 15 residues. CDR3 in amino acids: CAISDPLTGVGGYTF. CDR3 DNA: TGTGCCATCAGTGACCCTTTAACAGGGGTCGGTGGCTACACCTTC.

The chain couples TRBV5-1 to TRBJ2-7, with 8 bases fitting TRBD2. Germline loops: CDR1 SGHRS, CDR2 YFSETQ. Trimming at V came to 5 bases and at J to 0 bases, leaving 13 bases not matched to a gene. The CDR3 loop spans 17 amino acids. The CDR3 coding sequence is TGCGCCAGCAGAGGGAGTAGCGGGGTCTATAGCTCCTACGAGCAGTACTTC. It specifies CASRGSSGVYSSYEQYF.

The sample holds one count of this clone. This chain links TRBV6-5 with TRBJ2-1, with D possibly being TRBD2 (6 bases). Per the germline V gene, CDR1 is MNHEY and CDR2 is SVGAGI. CDR3 length equals 15 residues. V lost 2 bases to trimming and J lost 0 bases, with 8 bases between them. Written as DNA, the CDR3 is TGTGCCAGCAGTTACGGGGGGTCCTCCTACAATGAGCAGTTCTTC. Protein sequence: CASSYGGSSYNEQFF.

The DNA for the CDR3 is TGCGCCAGCAGCCGAGACTCCTCTAGCGGCGGGGTTAGAGATACGCAGTATTTT. Amino acid sequence: CASSRDSSSGGVRDTQYF. This chain links TRBV4-1 with TRBJ2-3; 7 bases line up with TRBD2. The CDR3 consists of 18 residues. In germline, CDR1 is MGHRA, CDR2 YSYEKL. V was clipped by 4 bases and J by 5 bases; unmatched bases: 18.

The rearrangement links TRBV6-1 to TRBJ1-4; D unresolved. V was cut by 4 bases and J by 2 bases, with 14 bases left in between. The CDR3 sequence is 16 residues long. Germline lookup yields CDR1 MNHNS and CDR2 SASEGT. CDR3 coding DNA: TGTGCCAGCAGTGGACCTTCAGGCGGGACTAATGAAAAACTGTTTTTT. Protein: CASSGPSGGTNEKLFF.

The chain joins TRBV13 to TRBJ2-1; tentatively, D is TRBD2 (7 bases). Germline V gives CDR1 PRHDT, CDR2 FYEKMQ (reference sequence). The V end lost 5 bases, the J end lost 2 bases, and 10 bases lay between the germline ends. The CDR3 totals 14 residues. The CDR3 region is CASSPGGAYNEQFF. The CDR3 coding sequence is TGTGCCAGCAGCCCGGGGGGCGCCTACAATGAGCAGTTCTTC. Variable domain in full (rest from reference TRBV13 and TRBJ2-1): AAGVIQSPRHLIKEKRETATLKCYPIPRHDTVYWYQQGPGQDPQFLISFYEKMQSDKGSIPDRFSAQQFSDYHSELNMSSLELGDSALYFCASSPGGAYNEQFFGPGTRLTVL.

The chain carries TRBV7-9 and TRBJ1-4; 9 nucleotides align to TRBD1. Per the germline V gene, CDR1 is SEHNR and CDR2 is FQNEAQ (reference sequence). V lost 5 bases, J lost 3 bases, and 7 bases stayed unmatched. The CDR3 loop spans 16 amino acids. In DNA, the CDR3 is TGTGCCAGCAGCCCACCGGACAGGGGAGCTAATGAAAAACTGTTTTTT. It encodes CASSPPDRGANEKLFF. Supplemented by reference TRBV7-9 and TRBJ1-4, the full variable domain reads DTGVSQNPRHKITKRGQNVTFRCDPISEHNRLYWYRQTLGQGPEFLTYFQNEAQLEKSRLLSDRFSAERPKGSFSTLEIQRTEQGDSAMYLCASSPPDRGANEKLFFGSGTQLSVL.

The V and J genes are TRBV7-9 and TRBJ2-7; weak D call: TRBD2 (6 bases). V was trimmed by 5 bases and J by 5 bases, leaving 13 bases between them. This CDR3 region has 13 residues. The germline CDR1 and CDR2 sequences are SEHNR and FQNEAQ (reference sequence). The CDR3 reads CASSLGWGDEQYF. CDR3 nucleotides: TGTGCCAGCAGCCTCGGGTGGGGGGACGAGCAGTACTTC.

V usage is TRBV7-9 and J usage is TRBJ2-1, with D maybe TRBD2 (5 bases). Looked up from germline, CDR1 is SEHNR and CDR2 is FQNEAQ (reference sequence). The ends were cut back, 5 bases at V and 3 bases at J, with 8 bases in the middle. The CDR3 spans 13 residues. The CDR3 here is CASSAGGYNEQFF. In DNA form, the CDR3 reads TGTGCCAGCAGCGCTGGAGGCTACAATGAGCAGTTCTTC.

The chain couples TRBV19 to TRBJ2-2; 9 nucleotides match TRBD1. CDR1 LNHDA and CDR2 SQIVND come from the germline V gene (reference sequence). The CDR3 sequence is 14 residues long. The junction had 4 bases not matched to a gene; V was cut back by 5 bases and J by 6 bases. Here the CDR3 DNA reads TGTGCCAGTAGTTCATGGGACAGGGCCGGGGAGCTGTTTTTT. Amino acids: CASSSWDRAGELFF.

The chain uses TRBV7-2 and TRBJ2-7; maybe TRBD2 (5 bases). Trimming took off 3 bases at V and 2 bases at J, with 11 bases between the two ends. This CDR3 spans 14 amino acids. The V gene's germline CDR1 is SGHTA and CDR2 FQGNSA. CDR3 residues: CASSFVEVTYEQYF. DNA of the CDR3: TGTGCCAGCAGCTTCGTGGAGGTAACCTACGAGCAGTACTTC.

The chain combines TRBV19 with TRBJ2-1; 14 bases are shared with TRBD2. The J segment lost 5 bases and the V segment lost 7 bases, leaving 4 bases of the junction unmatched. Germline lookup yields CDR1 LNHDA and CDR2 SQIVND (reference sequence). This CDR3 has 15 amino acids. The CDR3 is CASTGLAGGDNEQFF. In nucleotides, the CDR3 is TGTGCCAGTACCGGACTAGCGGGGGGCGACAATGAGCAGTTCTTC.

The CDR3, as DNA: TGTGCCAGCAGATTGACAGGTCCGAACACCGGGGAGCTGTTTTTT. Its protein product is CASRLTGPNTGELFF. The chain uses TRBV27 and TRBJ2-2, with D perhaps TRBD1 (6 bases). The germline gives CDR1 MNHEY, CDR2 SMNVEV (reference sequence). Trimming took off 6 bases at V and 0 bases at J, with 11 bases between the two ends. This CDR3 is built from 15 residues.